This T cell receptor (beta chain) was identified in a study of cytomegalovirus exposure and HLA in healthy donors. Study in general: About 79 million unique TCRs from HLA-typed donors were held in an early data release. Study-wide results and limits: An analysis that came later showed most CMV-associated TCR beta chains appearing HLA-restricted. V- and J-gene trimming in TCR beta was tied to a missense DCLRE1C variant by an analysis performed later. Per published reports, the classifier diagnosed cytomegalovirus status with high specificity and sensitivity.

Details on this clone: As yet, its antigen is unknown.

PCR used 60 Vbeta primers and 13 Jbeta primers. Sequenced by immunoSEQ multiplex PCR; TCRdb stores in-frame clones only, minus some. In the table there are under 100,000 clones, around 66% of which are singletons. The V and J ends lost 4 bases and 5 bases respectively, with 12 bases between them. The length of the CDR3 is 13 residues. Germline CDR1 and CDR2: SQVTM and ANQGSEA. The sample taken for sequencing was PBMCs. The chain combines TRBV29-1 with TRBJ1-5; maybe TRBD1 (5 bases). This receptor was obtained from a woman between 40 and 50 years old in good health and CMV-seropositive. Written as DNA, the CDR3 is TGCAGCGTTGCCAACGGGGGGGATCAGCCCCAGCATTTT. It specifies CSVANGGDQPQHF.